This entry is about one T cell receptor (beta chain). Per sorted-subset replicate PCR, input was approximately 0.2 ug DNA, representing tens of thousands of T cell genomes. Method: immunoSEQ multiplex PCR; TCRdb's copy keeps in-frame clones and lacks some. Of about 2.4 million clones listed, just over 90% were seen once; the top ten hold about 0.13%. All the donors were Caucasian adults who lived in Nashville, Tennessee. This CDR3 has 13 residues. Germline lookup yields CDR1 SGHVS and CDR2 FNYEAQ. V dropped 2 bases and J dropped 5; count of bases not matched to a gene: 3. The sample is drawn from a study of shared clonotypes between healthy human individuals. Across the study: Donors had three CD4 naive, three CD4 memory, two CD8 naive and one CD8 memory plate apiece.

V gene TRBV7-6 combines with J gene TRBJ2-7; 7 bases agree with TRBD1. The TCR comes from a man younger than 35 in good health. The sequencing sample was made of naive CD4+ T cells sorted from blood. Subset: CD45RA+ positively selected. The CDR3 reads CASSLIQGNEQYF. CDR3 sequence (DNA): TGTGCCAGCAGCTTAATACAGGGGAACGAGCAGTACTTC.